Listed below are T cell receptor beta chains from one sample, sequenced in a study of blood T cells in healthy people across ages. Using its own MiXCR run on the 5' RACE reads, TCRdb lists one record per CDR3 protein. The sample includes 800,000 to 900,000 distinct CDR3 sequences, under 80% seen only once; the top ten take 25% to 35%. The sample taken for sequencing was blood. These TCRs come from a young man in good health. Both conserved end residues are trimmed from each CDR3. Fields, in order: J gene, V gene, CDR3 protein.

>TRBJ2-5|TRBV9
ASSVEGGLAKETRY
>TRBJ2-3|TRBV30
AWKGDTQY
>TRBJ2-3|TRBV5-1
ASSLGRGSGTDMQY
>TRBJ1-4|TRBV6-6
ASSSVSGGGEEKLF
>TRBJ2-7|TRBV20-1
SARDTGVAATREQY
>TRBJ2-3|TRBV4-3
ASSQSWREGTDTQY
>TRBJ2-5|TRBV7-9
ASMGYQPAGETQY
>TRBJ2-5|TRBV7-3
ASSLSGAGGETQY
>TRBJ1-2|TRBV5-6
ASSLAPQGRNGYT
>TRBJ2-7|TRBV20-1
SAARAPGGYEQY
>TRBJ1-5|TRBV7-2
ASSSRGLRGQPQH
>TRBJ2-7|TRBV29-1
SVEDAGETYEQY
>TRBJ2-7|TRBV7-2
ASSLSHGAGAYEQY
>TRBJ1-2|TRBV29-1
SVYSRDGNNPYGYT
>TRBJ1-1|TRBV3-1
ASSLGTGESAF
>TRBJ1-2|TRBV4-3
ASSQDPGQGAGYT
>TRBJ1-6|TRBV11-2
ASGGDNYNSPLH
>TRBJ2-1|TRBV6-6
ASQGLSSYNEQF
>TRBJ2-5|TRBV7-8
ASSIPWTRETQY
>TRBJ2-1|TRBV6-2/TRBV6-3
ASRRGGGGGNEQF
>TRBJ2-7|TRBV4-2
ASSQVELAEGLSYEQY
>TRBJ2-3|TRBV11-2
ASSQDYTQY
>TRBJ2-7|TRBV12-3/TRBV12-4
ASSLGRGGNYEQY
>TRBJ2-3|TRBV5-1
ASSLQDGGDTQY
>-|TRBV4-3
ASSQDRLRQGYNEQY
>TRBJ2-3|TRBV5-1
ASSFDRGGTDTQY